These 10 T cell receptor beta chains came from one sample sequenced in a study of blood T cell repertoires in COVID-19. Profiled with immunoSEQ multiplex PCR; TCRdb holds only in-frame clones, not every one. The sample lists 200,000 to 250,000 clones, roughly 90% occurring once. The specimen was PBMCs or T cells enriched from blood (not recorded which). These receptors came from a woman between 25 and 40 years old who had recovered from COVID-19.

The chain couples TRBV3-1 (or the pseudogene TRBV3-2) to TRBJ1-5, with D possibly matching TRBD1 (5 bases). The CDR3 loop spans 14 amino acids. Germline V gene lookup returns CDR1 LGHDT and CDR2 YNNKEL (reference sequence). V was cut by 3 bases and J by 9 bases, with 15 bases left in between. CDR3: CASSQEDGGTPQHF. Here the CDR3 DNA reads TGTGCCAGCAGCCAGGAGGACGGGGGAACGCCCCAGCATTTT.

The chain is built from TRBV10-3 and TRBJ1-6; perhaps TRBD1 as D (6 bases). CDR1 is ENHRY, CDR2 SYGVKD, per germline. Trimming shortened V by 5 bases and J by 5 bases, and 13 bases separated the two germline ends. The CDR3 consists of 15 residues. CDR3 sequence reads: CAISPGQSHNSPLHF. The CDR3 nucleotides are TGTGCCATCAGTCCAGGACAGTCGCATAATTCACCCCTCCACTTT.

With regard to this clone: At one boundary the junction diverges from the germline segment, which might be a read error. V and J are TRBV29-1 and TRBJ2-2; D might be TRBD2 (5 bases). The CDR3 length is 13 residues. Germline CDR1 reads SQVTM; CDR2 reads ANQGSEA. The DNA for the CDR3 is TGCAGCACCCTGACTACGAAAACCGGGGAGCTGTTTTTT. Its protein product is CSTLTTKTGELFF.

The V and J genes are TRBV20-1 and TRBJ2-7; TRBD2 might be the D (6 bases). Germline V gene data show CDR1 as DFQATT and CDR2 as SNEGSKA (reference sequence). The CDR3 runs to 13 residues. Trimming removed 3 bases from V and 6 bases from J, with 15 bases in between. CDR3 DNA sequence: TGCAGTGCTAGTCCGACTAGGGGAGCCGAGCAGTACTTC. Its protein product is CSASPTRGAEQYF.

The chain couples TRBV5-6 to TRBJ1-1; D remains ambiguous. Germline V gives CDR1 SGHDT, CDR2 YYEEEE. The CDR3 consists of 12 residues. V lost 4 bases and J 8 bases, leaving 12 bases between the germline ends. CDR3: CASSADKYEAFF. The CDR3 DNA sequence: TGTGCCAGCAGCGCTGACAAGTACGAAGCTTTCTTT.

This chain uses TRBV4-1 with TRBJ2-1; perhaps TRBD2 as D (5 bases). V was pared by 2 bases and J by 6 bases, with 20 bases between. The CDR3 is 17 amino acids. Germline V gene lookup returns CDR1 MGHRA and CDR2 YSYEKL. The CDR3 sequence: CASSQSRVTTLVNEQFF. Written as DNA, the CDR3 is TGCGCCAGCAGCCAAAGCCGAGTAACGACACTAGTCAATGAGCAGTTCTTC.

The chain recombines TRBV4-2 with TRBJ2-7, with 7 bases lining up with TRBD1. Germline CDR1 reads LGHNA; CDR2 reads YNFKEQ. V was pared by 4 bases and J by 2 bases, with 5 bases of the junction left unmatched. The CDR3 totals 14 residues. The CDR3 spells CASSPRQGPYEQYF. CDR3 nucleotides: TGTGCCAGCAGCCCCAGACAGGGTCCCTACGAGCAGTACTTC.

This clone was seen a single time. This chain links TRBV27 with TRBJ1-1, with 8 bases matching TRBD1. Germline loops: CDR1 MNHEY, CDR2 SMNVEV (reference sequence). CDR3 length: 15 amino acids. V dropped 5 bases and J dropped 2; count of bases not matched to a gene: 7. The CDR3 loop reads CASSPRQGNNTEAFF. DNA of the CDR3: TGTGCCAGCAGTCCCAGACAGGGGAACAACACTGAAGCTTTCTTT.

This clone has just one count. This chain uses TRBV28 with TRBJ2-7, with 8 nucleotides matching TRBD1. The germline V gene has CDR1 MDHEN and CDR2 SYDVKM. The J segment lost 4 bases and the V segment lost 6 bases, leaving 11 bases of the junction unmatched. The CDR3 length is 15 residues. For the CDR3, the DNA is TGTGCCAGCAGCTCAATCGGACAGGGAGAATACGAGCAGTACTTC. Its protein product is CASSSIGQGEYEQYF.

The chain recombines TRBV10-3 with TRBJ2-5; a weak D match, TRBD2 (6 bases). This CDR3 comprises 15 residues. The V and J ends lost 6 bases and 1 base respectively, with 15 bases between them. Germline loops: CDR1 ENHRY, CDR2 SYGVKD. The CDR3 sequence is CAIRASALFQETQYF. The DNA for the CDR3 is TGTGCCATCAGGGCTAGCGCGTTGTTCCAAGAGACCCAGTACTTC.